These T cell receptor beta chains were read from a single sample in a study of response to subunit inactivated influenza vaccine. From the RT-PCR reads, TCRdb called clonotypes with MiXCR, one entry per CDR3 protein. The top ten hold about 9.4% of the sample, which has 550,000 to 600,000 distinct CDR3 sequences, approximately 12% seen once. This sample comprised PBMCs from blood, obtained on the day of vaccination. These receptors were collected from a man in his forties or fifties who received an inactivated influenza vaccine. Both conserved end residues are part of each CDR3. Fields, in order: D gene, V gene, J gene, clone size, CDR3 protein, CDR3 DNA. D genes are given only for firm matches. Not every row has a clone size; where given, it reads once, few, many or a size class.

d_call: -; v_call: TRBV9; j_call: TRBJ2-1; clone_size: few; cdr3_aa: CASSDDPGEDNEQFF; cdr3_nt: TGTGCCAGCAGCGACGATCCGGGAGAAGACAATGAGCAGTTCTTC
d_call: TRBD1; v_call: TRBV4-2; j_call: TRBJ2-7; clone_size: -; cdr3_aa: CASSHRTGDYEQYF; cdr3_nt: TGTGCCAGCAGCCACAGGACAGGGGACTACGAGCAGTACTTC
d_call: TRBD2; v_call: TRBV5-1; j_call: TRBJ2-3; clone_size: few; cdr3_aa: CASSFGNSGGAGDTQYF; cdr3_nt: TGCGCCAGCAGCTTTGGGAATAGCGGGGGGGCCGGAGATACGCAGTATTTT
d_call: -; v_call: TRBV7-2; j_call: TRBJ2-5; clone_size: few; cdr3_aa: CASTQGLTYQETQYF; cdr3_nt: TGTGCCAGCACCCAGGGATTGACGTACCAAGAGACCCAGTACTTC
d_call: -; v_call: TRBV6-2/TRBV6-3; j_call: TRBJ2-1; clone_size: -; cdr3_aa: CASSKTRYNEQFF; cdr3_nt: TGTGCCAGCAGCAAGACTAGATACAATGAGCAGTTCTTC
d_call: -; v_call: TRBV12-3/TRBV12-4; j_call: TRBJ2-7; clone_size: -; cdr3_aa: CASSLSSGEQYF; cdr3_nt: TGTGCCAGCAGTTTAAGTAGCGGTGAGCAGTACTTC
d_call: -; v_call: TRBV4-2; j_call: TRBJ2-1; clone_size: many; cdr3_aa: CASSQDLGEQFF; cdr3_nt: TGTGCCAGCAGCCAAGATCTGGGGGAGCAGTTCTTC
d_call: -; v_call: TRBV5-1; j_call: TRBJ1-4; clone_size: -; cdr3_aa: CASSLDPREKLFF; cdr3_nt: TGCGCCAGCAGCTTGGATCCCAGGGAAAAACTGTTTTTT
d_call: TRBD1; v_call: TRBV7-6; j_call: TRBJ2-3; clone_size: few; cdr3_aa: CASSLTGQTYTDTQYF; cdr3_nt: TGTGCCAGCAGCTTAACGGGACAGACTTACACAGATACGCAGTATTTT
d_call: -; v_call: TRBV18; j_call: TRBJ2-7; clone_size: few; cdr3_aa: CASSPPQQGFYEQYF; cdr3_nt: TGTGCCAGCTCACCACCTCAACAAGGATTCTACGAGCAGTACTTC
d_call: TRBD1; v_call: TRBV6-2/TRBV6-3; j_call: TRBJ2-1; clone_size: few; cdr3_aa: CASRTGDRNEQFF; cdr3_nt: TGTGCCAGCAGGACAGGGGACCGGAATGAGCAGTTCTTC
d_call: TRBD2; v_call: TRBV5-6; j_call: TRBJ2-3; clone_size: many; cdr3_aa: CASSLALAGGSRADTQYF; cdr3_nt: TGTGCCAGCAGCTTGGCCCTAGCGGGAGGGTCTCGAGCAGATACGCAGTATTTT
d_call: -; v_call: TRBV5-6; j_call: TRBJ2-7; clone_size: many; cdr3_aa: CASSRTDYEQYF; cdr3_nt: TGTGCCAGCAGCCGGACAGATTACGAGCAGTACTTC
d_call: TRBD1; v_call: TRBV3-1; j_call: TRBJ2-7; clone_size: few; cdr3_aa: CASSQGGTAAYEQYF; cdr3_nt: TGTGCCAGCAGCCAAGGGGGGACAGCTGCCTACGAGCAGTACTTC
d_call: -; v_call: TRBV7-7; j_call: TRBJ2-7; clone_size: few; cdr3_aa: CASSSTTLYEQYF; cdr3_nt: TGTGCTAGCAGCTCGACCACGCTCTACGAGCAGTACTTC
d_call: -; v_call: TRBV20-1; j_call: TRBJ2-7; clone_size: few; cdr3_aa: CSASKSGRSSYEQYF; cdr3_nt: TGCAGTGCTAGTAAATCGGGTCGAAGCTCCTACGAGCAGTACTTC
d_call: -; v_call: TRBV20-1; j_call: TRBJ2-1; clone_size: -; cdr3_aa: CSARSTIGTFNEQFF; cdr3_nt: TGCAGTGCTAGATCGACGATAGGGACTTTCAATGAGCAGTTCTTC
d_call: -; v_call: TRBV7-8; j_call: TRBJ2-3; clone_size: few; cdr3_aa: CASSFGLTDTQYF; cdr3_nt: TGTGCCAGCAGCTTTGGGTTGACAGATACGCAGTATTTT
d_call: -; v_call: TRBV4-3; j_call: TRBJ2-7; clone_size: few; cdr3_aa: CASSPADSSYEQYF; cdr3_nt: TGCGCCAGCAGCCCTGCAGACAGCTCCTACGAGCAGTACTTC
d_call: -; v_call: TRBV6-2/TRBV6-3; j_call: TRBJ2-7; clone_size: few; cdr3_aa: CASSYSAPYEQYF; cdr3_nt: TGTGCCAGCAGTTACTCGGCCCCCTACGAGCAGTACTTC
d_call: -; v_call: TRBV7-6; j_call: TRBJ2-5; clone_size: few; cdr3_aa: CASSLASALGPETQYF; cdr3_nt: TGTGCCAGCAGCTTAGCGTCAGCGTTAGGCCCCGAGACCCAGTACTTC
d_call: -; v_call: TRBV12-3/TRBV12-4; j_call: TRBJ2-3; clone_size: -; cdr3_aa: CANNWVTDTQYF; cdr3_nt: TGTGCCAATAACTGGGTCACAGATACGCAGTATTTT
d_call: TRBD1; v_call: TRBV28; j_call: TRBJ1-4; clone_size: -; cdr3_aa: CASRPDRGSGNEKLFF; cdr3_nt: TGTGCCAGCAGACCCGACAGGGGCTCGGGTAATGAAAAACTGTTTTTT
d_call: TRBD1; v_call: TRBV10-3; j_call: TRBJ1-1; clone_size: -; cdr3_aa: CATGQPNTEAFF; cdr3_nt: TGTGCCACGGGACAGCCGAACACTGAAGCTTTCTTT
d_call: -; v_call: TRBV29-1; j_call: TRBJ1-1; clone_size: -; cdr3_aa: CSVDEGSRTEAFF; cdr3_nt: TGCAGCGTTGACGAGGGGAGTCGCACTGAAGCTTTCTTT
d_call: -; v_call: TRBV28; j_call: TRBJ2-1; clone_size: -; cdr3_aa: CASSSYSSSYNEQFF; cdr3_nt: TGTGCCAGCAGTTCCTACTCTAGCTCCTACAATGAGCAGTTCTTC
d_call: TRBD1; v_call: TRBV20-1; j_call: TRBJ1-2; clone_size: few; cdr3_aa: CSATSGGLGYTF; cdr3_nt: TGCAGTGCTACTTCAGGGGGCCTTGGCTACACCTTC
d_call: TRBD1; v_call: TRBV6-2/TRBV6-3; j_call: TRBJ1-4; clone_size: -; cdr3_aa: CASSPIRDRTEKLFF; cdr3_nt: TGTGCCAGCAGCCCAATCCGGGACAGGACTGAGAAACTGTTTTTT
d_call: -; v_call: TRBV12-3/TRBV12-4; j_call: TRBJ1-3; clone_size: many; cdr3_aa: CASSREFGNTIYF; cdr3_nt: TGTGCCAGCAGTAGGGAATTTGGAAACACCATATATTTT
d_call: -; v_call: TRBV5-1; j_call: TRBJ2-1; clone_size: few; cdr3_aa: CASSGGLTEQFF; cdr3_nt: TGCGCCAGCAGCGGGGGACTCACTGAGCAGTTCTTC
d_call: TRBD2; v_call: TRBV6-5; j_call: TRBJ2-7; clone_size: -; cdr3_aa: CASSYSLAGGTYEQYF; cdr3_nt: TGTGCCAGCAGTTACTCCCTAGCGGGGGGAACCTACGAGCAGTACTTC
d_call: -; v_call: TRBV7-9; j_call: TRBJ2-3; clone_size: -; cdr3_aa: CASSWSRTDTQYF; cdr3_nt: TGTGCCAGCAGCTGGAGTCGCACAGATACGCAGTATTTT
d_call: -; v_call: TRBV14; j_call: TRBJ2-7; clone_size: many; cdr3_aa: CASSRSSTAEQYF; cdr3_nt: TGTGCCAGCAGCAGGAGCTCAACGGCCGAGCAGTACTTC
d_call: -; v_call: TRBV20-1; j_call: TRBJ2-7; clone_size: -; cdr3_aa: CSARGGSEDEQYF; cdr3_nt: TGCAGTGCTAGAGGGGGGAGCGAGGACGAGCAGTACTTC
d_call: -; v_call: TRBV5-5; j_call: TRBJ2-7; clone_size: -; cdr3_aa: CASSLRVLGVHEQYF; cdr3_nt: TGTGCCAGCAGCTTACGGGTCTTAGGGGTCCACGAGCAGTACTTC
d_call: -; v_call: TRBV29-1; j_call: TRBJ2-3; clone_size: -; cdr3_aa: CSVLGRGDTQYF; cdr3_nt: TGCAGCGTCCTCGGGAGAGGAGATACGCAGTATTTT
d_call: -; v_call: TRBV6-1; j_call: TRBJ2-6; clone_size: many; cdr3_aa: CASSAQGFGANVLTF; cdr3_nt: TGTGCCAGCAGTGCACAGGGTTTCGGGGCCAACGTCCTGACTTTC
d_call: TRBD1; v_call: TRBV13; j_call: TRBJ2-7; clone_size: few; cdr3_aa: CASSQKTGIWDYEQYF; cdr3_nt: TGTGCCAGCAGCCAGAAGACAGGGATCTGGGACTACGAGCAGTACTTC